This TCR beta chain was recorded in a study of cytomegalovirus exposure and HLA in healthy donors. Overall study findings and caveats: Around 160 TCR beta chains were listed as cytomegalovirus-associated. Later analysis suggested links between common viral pathogens and several top significant clusters. Highest at DRB1 and lowest at HLA-C, TCR association rates differed among HLA loci in a later analysis.

Among the donors, all were healthy bone marrow donors. The PCR ran on 60 Vbeta and 13 Jbeta primers. Sequencing used immunoSEQ multiplex PCR; TCRdb keeps in-frame clones, though not all of them. Of about 200,000 clones in the sample, around 76% are singletons; the top ten hold about 6%. V was clipped by 0 bases and J by 3 bases; unmatched bases: 3. CDR3 length equals 15 residues. Germline V lookup: CDR1 ENHRY, CDR2 SYGVKD. This clone was found a few times. Its antigen is unknown. The receptor was derived from a man in his forties or fifties in good health and CMV-seropositive. V usage is TRBV10-3 and J usage is TRBJ2-7, with 9 bases aligning to TRBD2. The sample was PBMCs. The CDR3 nucleotides read TGTGCCATCAGTGAGTCAAGCGGGAGGCTCTACGAGCAGTACTTC. Translated, it gives CAISESSGRLYEQYF.